Shown below are 14 T cell receptor beta chains from a single sample sequenced in a study of blood T cell repertoires in COVID-19. Method: immunoSEQ multiplex PCR; TCRdb's copy keeps in-frame clones and lacks some. The profile shows 130,000 or so clones, approximately 83% of them singletons. The specimen sequenced was peripheral blood. Receptors originate from a woman between 65 and 79 years old with acute or convalescent COVID-19.

The V gene is TRBV6-1, the J gene TRBJ2-1; perhaps TRBD2 as D (5 bases). The germline V and J ends were trimmed by 1 base and 0 bases, with 7 bases remaining between them. This CDR3 has 15 amino acids. Germline values: CDR1 MNHNS, CDR2 SASEGT. CDR3 in amino acids: CASSEGTSSYNEQFF. In DNA, the CDR3 is TGTGCCAGCAGTGAAGGCACTAGCTCCTACAATGAGCAGTTCTTC.

The chain recombines TRBV6-2 or TRBV6-3 with TRBJ2-3, with TRBD2 matching over 9 bases. Trimming removed 2 bases from V and 6 bases from J; junction bases left unmatched: 3. The CDR3 contains 14 residues. In germline, CDR1 is MNHEY, CDR2 SVGEGT. Here the CDR3 reads CASSYIAGADTQYF. DNA for the CDR3: TGTGCCAGCAGTTACATAGCGGGGGCCGATACGCAGTATTTT.

The chain joins TRBV7-9 to TRBJ1-2; D gene ambiguous. The CDR3 is made up of 13 amino acids. In germline, CDR1 is SEHNR, CDR2 FQNEAQ (reference sequence). The V end was cut by 7 bases, the J end by 7 bases, with 16 bases between. This CDR3 reads CASTSFGEVGYTF. In nucleotides, the CDR3 is TGTGCCAGCACCTCGTTCGGGGAAGTTGGCTACACCTTC.

The genes are TRBV5-1 and TRBJ2-3; the D gene is possibly TRBD2 (7 bases). Trimming took off 1 base at V and 6 bases at J, with 12 bases between the two ends. Germline-derived CDR1 and CDR2 are SGHRS and YFSETQ. The CDR3 length is 14 residues. The CDR3, as DNA: TGCGCCAGCAGCTTGTCGGGGGGCCTGGATACGCAGTATTTT. Translated, it gives CASSLSGGLDTQYF.

This chain links TRBV7-2 with TRBJ1-1; TRBD1 agrees at 7 bases. V shed 5 bases, J shed 1 base, and the junction held 7 bases outside the gene matches. Germline CDR1 reads SGHTA; CDR2 reads FQGNSA. The CDR3 sequence is 15 residues long. In nucleotides, the CDR3 is TGTGCCAGCAGCGCACAGGGGCCGGGGAACACTGAAGCTTTCTTT. It is translated as CASSAQGPGNTEAFF.

The genes are TRBV30 and TRBJ1-1, with 9 bases aligning to TRBD1. The CDR3 contains 15 residues. Germline CDR1 reads GTSNPN; CDR2 reads SVGIG (reference sequence). V lost 0 bases and J lost 0; bases outside the gene matches: 2. CDR3 sequence: CAWSVHRGLNTEAFF. In nucleotides, the CDR3 is TGTGCCTGGAGTGTGCACAGGGGGCTGAACACTGAAGCTTTCTTT.

The chain uses TRBV15 and TRBJ1-2; TRBD1 aligns across 8 bases. CDR1 and CDR2 (germline): LNHNV, YYDKDF (reference sequence). There are 17 residues in the CDR3. Losses at the gene ends were 0 bases for V and 4 bases for J; bases not matched to a gene: 10. In nucleotides, the CDR3 is TGTGCCACCAGCAGAGATCTAGGACAGGGCCGGTCCTATGGCTACACCTTC. Residues: CATSRDLGQGRSYGYTF. The full variable domain, with the rest looked up from reference TRBV15 and TRBJ1-2, is DAMVIQNPRYQVTQFGKPVTLSCSQTLNHNVMYWYQQKSSQAPKLLFHYYDKDFNNEADTPDNFQSRRPNTSFCFLDIRSPGLGDTAMYLCATSRDLGQGRSYGYTFGSGTRLTVV.

V and J are TRBV5-1 and TRBJ2-1, with D perhaps matching TRBD2 (7 bases). Trimming shortened V by 0 bases and J by 5 bases, and 18 bases separated the two germline ends. CDR3 size: 17 residues. Germline values: CDR1 SGHRS, CDR2 YFSETQ. The CDR3 loop is CASSLVASGGFHNEQFF. For the CDR3, the DNA is TGCGCCAGCAGCTTGGTGGCATCGGGGGGCTTCCACAATGAGCAGTTCTTC.

The chain joins TRBV6-4 to TRBJ2-7, with 7 bases aligning to TRBD2. J lost 4 bases, V lost 2 bases, and 8 bases had no gene match. Germline CDR1 is MRHNA and CDR2 is SNTAGT. The CDR3 runs to 15 residues. The CDR3 here is CASSDRRDYHYEQYF. The DNA of the CDR3 is TGTGCCAGCAGTGACCGCCGGGACTACCATTACGAGCAGTACTTC.

CDR3 DNA sequence: TGTGCCACCAGCAGAGGACAGGGTGGCGGTAGCAATCAGCCCCAGCATTTT. Its translation is CATSRGQGGGSNQPQHF. The chain carries TRBV15 and TRBJ1-5; 7 positions match TRBD1. The CDR3 is 17 amino acids. J gave up 0 bases and V 1 base, and 6 bases lay outside the gene matches. Germline V lookup: CDR1 LNHNV, CDR2 YYDKDF (reference sequence).

The rearrangement uses TRBV5-1 and TRBJ1-1, with a tentative D call TRBD1 (6 bases). Per the germline V gene, CDR1 is SGHRS and CDR2 is YFSETQ. V gave up 4 bases and J gave up 8 bases, with 15 bases separating them. CDR3 length equals 13 residues. CDR3 DNA: TGCGCCAGCAGCGACGGACAGCAGAAGGAAGCTTTCTTT. It is translated as CASSDGQQKEAFF.

The chain employs TRBV9 and TRBJ1-4, with 7 bases aligning to TRBD1. The ends lost 2 bases at V and 8 bases at J; junction bases unmatched: 6. Germline lookup yields CDR1 SGDLS and CDR2 YYNGEE. This CDR3 comprises 14 residues. CDR3 amino acids: CASSVLGGREKLFF. CDR3 DNA sequence: TGTGCCAGCAGCGTGTTAGGGGGCAGGGAAAAACTGTTTTTT. Full variable domain (rest looked up from reference TRBV9 and TRBJ1-4): DSGVTQTPKHLITATGQRVTLRCSPRSGDLSVYWYQQSLDQGLQFLIQYYNGEERAKGNILERFSAQQFPDLHSELNLSSLELGDSALYFCASSVLGGREKLFFGSGTQLSVL.

The table lists this clone with a count of one. This rearrangement joins TRBV11-3 to TRBJ2-5; 7 positions agree with TRBD1. The V segment lost 5 bases and the J segment 4 bases; nucleotides outside the gene matches: 10. Germline lookup yields CDR1 SGHNT and CDR2 YENEEA. The CDR3 runs to 15 residues. CDR3 residues: CASSHPPRDRETQYF. CDR3 coding DNA: TGTGCCAGCAGCCACCCCCCCCGGGACAGAGAGACCCAGTACTTC. Variable domain in full (rest from reference TRBV11-3 and TRBJ2-5): EAGVVQSPRYKIIEKKQPVAFWCNPISGHNTLYWYLQNLGQGPELLIRYENEEAVDDSQLPKDRFSAERLKGVDSTLKIQPAELGDSAVYLCASSHPPRDRETQYFGPGTRLLVL.

The chain uses TRBV24-1 and TRBJ1-2, with 9 bases matching TRBD1. J lost 6 bases, V lost 2 bases, and 12 bases had no gene match. This CDR3 region has 17 residues. Looked up from germline, CDR1 is KGHDR and CDR2 is SFDVKD. The DNA of the CDR3 is TGTGCCACCAGTGATTCATGGGCCGGGACAGGGTTGGATGGCTACACCTTC. It yields the protein CATSDSWAGTGLDGYTF.